The rows below give T cell receptor beta chains drawn from one sample of a study of blood T cell repertoires in COVID-19. Sequenced by immunoSEQ multiplex PCR; TCRdb stores in-frame clones only, minus some. The sample has 100,000 to 150,000 clones, about 80% seen once. The sequencing input was peripheral blood. These receptors were taken from a human donor in a cohort sampled during active COVID-19. Both conserved end residues are part of each CDR3. The D gene is left open where the match is weak. Clone size is not always given. Where it is, it says once, few, many or a class for expanded clones.

CDR3nt	CDR3aa	d_gene	v_gene	j_gene	abundance
TGTGCCAGCTCAGAAGGGGGCTTCTCCTACGAGCAGTACTTC	CASSEGGFSYEQYF	TRBD1	TRBV18	TRBJ2-7	.
TGTGCCAGCAGCTTGCAAACAGGGGGCGCCCGGGAGACCCAGTACTTC	CASSLQTGGARETQYF	TRBD1	TRBV5-4	TRBJ2-5	.
TGTGCCAGTAGGCCGGACAGGGTTTCCTACGAGCAGTACTTC	CASRPDRVSYEQYF	TRBD1	TRBV19	TRBJ2-7	.
TGTGCCAGCAGCTTAGATCTACAGGACAGCACCGGGGAGCTGTTTTTT	CASSLDLQDSTGELFF	.	TRBV11-2	TRBJ2-2	.
TGTGCCATCAGTGAGGGGTGGTTGGAGGGGCAGACTGAAGCTTTCTTT	CAISEGWLEGQTEAFF	.	TRBV10-3	TRBJ1-1	.
TGCGCCAGCAGCTTGTTGGCGGGGGGTCGGATCACGCAGTATTTT	CASSLLAGGRITQYF	TRBD2	TRBV5-1	TRBJ2-3	.
TGTGCCAGCAGCTTCGGGGAGATGAACACTGAAGCTTTCTTT	CASSFGEMNTEAFF	.	TRBV13	TRBJ1-1	.
TGCGCCAGCAGCCAAGATCCCAGAACGGCGGGCGAGCAGTACTTC	CASSQDPRTAGEQYF	.	TRBV4-3	TRBJ2-7	.
TGTGCCAGCAGCTCGGCCGGGGGCAATGAGCAGTTCTTC	CASSSAGGNEQFF	.	TRBV5-5	TRBJ2-1	.
TGTGCCAGCAGCTTAGTTACAGGGTTTGAAGCTTTCTTT	CASSLVTGFEAFF	.	TRBV7-2	TRBJ1-1	.
TGTGCCAGCAGCCAGACAGGGGTCACTGAAGCTTTCTTT	CASSQTGVTEAFF	TRBD1	TRBV7-8	TRBJ1-1	.
TGTGCCAGCAGCCGCACCTGGACAGTCCAAGAGACCCAGTACTTC	CASSRTWTVQETQYF	.	TRBV5-4	TRBJ2-5	.
TGTGCCTGGAGTGCGGGGGGCAACATTCAGTACTTC	CAWSAGGNIQYF	.	TRBV30	TRBJ2-4	.
TGTGCCAGCTCACCATCTAGCGGGGTCCACTCCTACGAGCAGTACTTC	CASSPSSGVHSYEQYF	TRBD2	TRBV18	TRBJ2-7	once
TGCGCCAGCAGCCCCCAAGGGAGGGGCTACACCTTC	CASSPQGRGYTF	.	TRBV5-1	TRBJ1-2	.
TGTGCCAGCAGTGAGGGACAGCTTGGCTACACCTTC	CASSEGQLGYTF	TRBD1	TRBV25-1	TRBJ1-2	many
TGTGCCAGTGAGAATACAGGGGGCACTGAAGCTTTCTTT	CASENTGGTEAFF	TRBD1	TRBV19	TRBJ1-1	.
TGTGCCAGCAGCCAAGATCAACTGAAGACCCAGTACTTC	CASSQDQLKTQYF	.	TRBV3-1/TRBV3-2	TRBJ2-5	.
TGTGCCAGCAGCCAAGACAGGGGGCAACAAGAGACCCAGTACTTC	CASSQDRGQQETQYF	TRBD1	TRBV5-6	TRBJ2-5	.
TGTGCCACCAATGGCGGACAGGGGAGCAATCAGCCCCAGCATTTT	CATNGGQGSNQPQHF	TRBD1	TRBV10-3	TRBJ1-5	once
TGTGCCAGCTCACCTGTTGGGGGGACAGGGAGCGTGAGTCAGCCCCAGCATTTT	CASSPVGGTGSVSQPQHF	TRBD1	TRBV18	TRBJ1-5	.
TGTGCCAGTAGTCTCGGGACTAGCGGGAGCAATGAGCAGTTCTTC	CASSLGTSGSNEQFF	TRBD2	TRBV19	TRBJ2-1	.
TGTGCCACCAGTGATCGAAGGGGAGGAAACACCGGGGAGCTGTTTTTT	CATSDRRGGNTGELFF	.	TRBV24-1	TRBJ2-2	.
TGTGCCAGCTCACCCACGGAGACCTACGAGCAGTACTTC	CASSPTETYEQYF	.	TRBV18	TRBJ2-7	.
TGTGCCAGCAGTGATCTCAACATTCAGTACTTC	CASSDLNIQYF	.	TRBV6-1	TRBJ2-4	.
TGTGCCAGCAGGACTAGCGGGACCAACAATGAGCAGTTCTTC	CASRTSGTNNEQFF	TRBD2	TRBV6-6	TRBJ2-1	once
TGTGCCAGCAGCGTAGATAGCGGGAGCACAGATACGCAGTATTTT	CASSVDSGSTDTQYF	TRBD2	TRBV9	TRBJ2-3	.
TGTGCCAGCAGTCAGGACCAGGAGGGGCCGCAGTATTTT	CASSQDQEGPQYF	.	TRBV2	TRBJ2-3	.
TGTGCCAGAAGCTTATACCGACTAGCCCGCTACCAAGAGACCCAGTACTTC	CARSLYRLARYQETQYF	TRBD2	TRBV5-3	TRBJ2-5	.
TGCAGCGTTGGGGGGGGATACAATCAGCCCCAGCATTTT	CSVGGGYNQPQHF	.	TRBV29-1	TRBJ1-5	.
TGTGCCAGCAGCTTGGGGGAGGAGACCCAGTACTTC	CASSLGEETQYF	.	TRBV5-5	TRBJ2-5	.
TGTGCCAGCAGCTTTGGGCTTGACGAGCAGTACTTC	CASSFGLDEQYF	.	TRBV7-9	TRBJ2-7	.
TGTGCCAGCAGCACGACTGAAGGAGGTACCAACGTCCTGACTTTC	CASSTTEGGTNVLTF	.	TRBV5-6	TRBJ2-6	.
TGTGCCAGCAGCCTCCTAGCGGGGACGAACACCGGGGAGCTGTTTTTT	CASSLLAGTNTGELFF	TRBD2	TRBV7-8	TRBJ2-2	.
TGTGCCAGCAGCGGGGCAGGCTATACTAGCTCCTATAATTCACCCCTCCACTTT	CASSGAGYTSSYNSPLHF	.	TRBV9	TRBJ1-6	.
TGTGCCAGCAGGGACAGGGCCACCGGGGAGCTGTTTTTT	CASRDRATGELFF	TRBD1	TRBV11-3	TRBJ2-2	.
TGTGCCAGCAGCCAGGGGAACAATCAGCCCCAGCATTTT	CASSQGNNQPQHF	.	TRBV6-5	TRBJ1-5	.
TGTGCCAGCAGCTTAATCCAGCGGGGTCTCAATGAGCAGTTCTTC	CASSLIQRGLNEQFF	TRBD2	TRBV11-2	TRBJ2-1	.
TGTGCCAGCAGCTTGGCTAGCGGGGGATACAATGAGCAGTTCTTC	CASSLASGGYNEQFF	TRBD2	TRBV5-4	TRBJ2-1	.
TGTGCCTGGGACCGGGACAGGCGAGATACGCAGTATTTT	CAWDRDRRDTQYF	TRBD1	TRBV30	TRBJ2-3	.